The 26 T cell receptor beta chains reported below all come from one sample, sequenced in a study of T-cell reconstitution after alpha-beta-depleted transplantation in children. Unique molecular identifiers featured in how the TCRbeta library was prepared. TCRdb called the PCR reads again in MiXCR, with one record for every CDR3 protein. The sample contains approximately 400,000 distinct CDR3 sequences, about a tenth of which appear only once. The sample here was PBMCs from the stem cell graft donor, taken from the stem cell graft. These TCRs come from a human donor who donated a stem cell graft to a child with acute myeloid leukemia.

The rearrangement joins TRBV3-1 to TRBJ2-5; the match to TRBD2 covers 9 bases. V was pared by 0 bases and J by 9 bases, with 11 bases of the junction left unmatched. The CDR3 consists of 16 residues. Germline V gene sequence: CDR1 LGHDT, CDR2 YNNKEL (reference sequence). Here the CDR3 DNA reads TGTGCCAGCAGCCAAGACTCTAGCGGGGCCCCAGGGGCCCAGTACTTC. As protein: CASSQDSSGAPGAQYF.

This sequence joins TRBV6-5 and TRBJ2-5, with TRBD1 as a possible D gene (7 bases). The CDR3 runs to 15 residues. V shed 3 bases and J shed 3 bases, with 14 bases lying between them. CDR1 and CDR2 from the germline V gene are MNHEY and SVGAGI. The CDR3 loop is CASSYGGTAKETQYF. The CDR3 region has the DNA TGTGCCAGCAGTTATGGAGGGACAGCTAAAGAGACCCAGTACTTC.

There are many counts of this clonotype. The chain couples TRBV9 to TRBJ1-2; TRBD1 might be the D (5 bases). V was shortened by 2 bases and J by 8 bases, with 13 bases between the two germline ends. This CDR3 comprises 13 residues. In germline, CDR1 is SGDLS, CDR2 YYNGEE. The DNA of the CDR3 is TGTGCCAGCAGCGTCGGCGGCGGGGCCGGCTACACCTTC. Amino acid sequence: CASSVGGGAGYTF.

The CDR3, as DNA: TGCAGCGTTCGTACCGGGACAGAAGGGACCCAGTACTTC. Protein sequence: CSVRTGTEGTQYF. The rearrangement uses TRBV29-1 and TRBJ2-5, with 7 bases matching TRBD1. Germline V CDR1 and CDR2: SQVTM, ANQGSEA. V dropped 5 bases and J dropped 7; count of bases not matched to a gene: 10. The CDR3 sequence is 13 residues long.

This clonotype turned up a few times. V gene TRBV12-3 or TRBV12-4 combines with J gene TRBJ2-5; 8 bases match TRBD2. J lost 4 bases, V lost 6 bases, and 16 bases had no gene match. This CDR3 is built from 17 residues. CDR3 in DNA: TGTGCCAGCAGCGCCGCCGGGAGGGGCGTCGGGGGAGAGACCCAGTACTTC. Protein: CASSAAGRGVGGETQYF.

The rearrangement uses TRBV6-5 and TRBJ2-7; D ambiguous. CDR3 length equals 15 residues. V shed 0 bases and J shed 3 bases, with 12 bases lying between them. Germline V gene data show CDR1 as MNHEY and CDR2 as SVGAGI. CDR3 coding DNA: TGTGCCAGCAGTTACTCGGGTGCGTTTAGCTACGAGCAGTACTTC. This encodes CASSYSGAFSYEQYF.

This clonotype came up many times. This chain connects TRBV5-5 to TRBJ1-6; D ambiguous. This CDR3 has 14 residues. Germline V CDR1 and CDR2: SGHKS, YYEKEE (reference sequence). V dropped 0 bases and J dropped 9 bases, with 10 bases sitting between them. CDR3 protein: CASSLAGEGSPLHF. The DNA of the CDR3 is TGTGCCAGCAGCTTGGCTGGGGAAGGTTCACCCCTCCACTTT.

The chain employs TRBV30 and TRBJ2-5; no definite D call. V dropped 0 bases and J dropped 5 bases, with 10 bases sitting between them. Germline V gene data show CDR1 as GTSNPN and CDR2 as SVGIG (reference sequence). The CDR3 loop spans 13 amino acids. The CDR3 protein is CAWSVQQMETQYF. The CDR3 DNA follows: TGTGCCTGGAGTGTACAACAGATGGAGACCCAGTACTTC.

The chain links TRBV4-3 to TRBJ1-5, with D unresolved. Germline V gene data show CDR1 as LGHNA and CDR2 as YSLEER. The V gene lost 3 bases and the J gene lost 5 bases, with 8 bases spanning the gap. The CDR3 length is 13 residues. The CDR3 nucleotides read TGCGCCAGCAGCCAGGCTCAACATCAGCCCCAGCATTTT. Translation: CASSQAQHQPQHF.

The V and J genes are TRBV5-5 and TRBJ2-1; 14 positions match TRBD2. The CDR3 length is 15 residues. V dropped 4 bases and J dropped 8; count of bases not matched to a gene: 5. Germline V gene data show CDR1 as SGHKS and CDR2 as YYEKEE (reference sequence). The CDR3 spells CASSMGLAGVDEQFF. CDR3 DNA sequence: TGTGCCAGCAGCATGGGACTAGCGGGGGTGGATGAGCAGTTCTTC.

In this sample, this clonotype turned up many times. The rearrangement links TRBV7-2 to TRBJ2-3; either TRBD1 or TRBD2 may supply D (6 bases each). The germline V and J ends were trimmed by 6 bases and 6 bases, with 16 bases remaining between them. CDR1 is SGHTA and CDR2 is FQGNSA in the germline V gene. The CDR3 runs 14 residues. CDR3 sequence: CASSPQRGRDTQYF. CDR3 nucleotides: TGTGCCAGCAGTCCCCAAAGGGGGAGGGATACGCAGTATTTT.

The chain recombines TRBV5-1 with TRBJ2-1; tentatively, D is TRBD1 or TRBD2 (6 bases each). The CDR3 loop spans 15 amino acids. V dropped 4 bases and J dropped 4 bases, with 15 bases sitting between them. Germline CDR1 SGHRS, CDR2 YFSETQ. This chain's CDR3 is CASSIQGGIYNEQFF. The CDR3 DNA is TGCGCCAGCAGCATACAGGGCGGGATTTACAATGAGCAGTTCTTC. Full variable domain (outside the CDR3, taken from reference TRBV5-1 and TRBJ2-1): KAGVTQTPRYLIKTRGQQVTLSCSPISGHRSVSWYQQTPGQGLQFLFEYFSETQRNKGNFPGRFSGRQFSNSRSEMNVSTLELGDSALYLCASSIQGGIYNEQFFGPGTRLTVL.

This clonotype came up once. This chain uses TRBV3-1 with TRBJ2-5, with unresolved D. Germline V gene sequence: CDR1 LGHDT, CDR2 YNNKEL (reference sequence). V was cut by 0 bases and J by 2 bases, with 10 bases left in between. The CDR3 loop spans 15 amino acids. The CDR3 coding sequence is TGTGCCAGCAGCCAAGAATTGCTAGTACAAGAGACCCAGTACTTC. This translates into CASSQELLVQETQYF.

The V and J genes are TRBV11-2 and TRBJ2-6; D is uncertain. There are 18 residues in the CDR3. The germline V and J ends were trimmed by 5 bases and 2 bases, with 19 bases remaining between them. The V gene's germline CDR1 is SGHAT and CDR2 FQNNGV. The CDR3 sequence: CASSPNSKGWAGANVLTF. CDR3 coding DNA: TGTGCCAGCAGCCCAAACAGCAAAGGTTGGGCTGGGGCCAACGTCCTGACTTTC.

Many counts were recorded for this clonotype. The V gene is TRBV7-2, the J gene TRBJ2-7; D is undetermined. Germline CDR1 and CDR2: SGHTA and FQGNSA. The CDR3 has 13 residues. V was clipped by 5 bases and J by 4 bases, with 12 bases between them. The CDR3 here is CASSPRTEYEQYF. Written as DNA, the CDR3 is TGTGCCAGCAGCCCCCGGACGGAATACGAGCAGTACTTC.

The table lists this clonotype with a few counts. The rearrangement joins TRBV5-1 to TRBJ2-2; 7 nucleotides align to TRBD2. Germline V CDR1 and CDR2: SGHRS, YFSETQ. CDR3 length: 15 amino acids. J gave up 1 base and V 4 bases, and 4 bases lay outside the gene matches. The CDR3 DNA reads as TGCGCCAGCAGCCCGGGGGGAGTGAACACCGGGGAGCTGTTTTTT. It encodes CASSPGGVNTGELFF.

The rearrangement links TRBV7-2 to TRBJ2-3, with D unclear. Germline V gene data show CDR1 as SGHTA and CDR2 as FQGNSA. CDR3 length: 14 residues. The V end was cut by 5 bases, the J end by 4 bases, with 13 bases between. CDR3 protein: CASSLTHVPDTQYF. CDR3 nucleotide sequence: TGTGCCAGCAGCCTAACCCATGTCCCAGATACGCAGTATTTT.

By frequency in the sample, this clonotype is medium-sized. The chain has TRBV10-3 and TRBJ2-5; 11 bases map to TRBD1. The CDR3 sequence is 16 residues long. Germline V CDR1 and CDR2: ENHRY, SYGVKD. Trimming took 2 bases from V and 6 from J; bases not matched to a gene: 8. DNA for the CDR3: TGTGCCATCAGTGAGGTCCTCGGACAGGGGGCGAAGACCCAGTACTTC. Translation: CAISEVLGQGAKTQYF.

The rearrangement joins TRBV10-2 to TRBJ2-7; D not certain. The CDR3 loop spans 12 amino acids. Germline CDR1 is WSHSY and CDR2 is SAAADI. Trimming stripped 0 bases from V and 1 base from J, with 1 base between. CDR3 in amino acids: CASSESSYEQYV. The CDR3 DNA is TGCGCCAGCAGTGAGTCGTCCTACGAGCAGTACGTC.

The CDR3 spells CSAGRGNTQYF. CDR3 sequence (DNA): TGCAGTGCTGGCCGGGGGAATACGCAGTATTTT. V usage is TRBV20-1 and J usage is TRBJ2-3; TRBD2 might be the D (6 bases). The CDR3 is 11 residues long. Trimming took 5 bases from V and 7 from J, leaving 10 bases between them. The V gene's germline CDR1 is DFQATT and CDR2 SNEGSKA (reference sequence).

This clonotype was counted at least ten times. DNA of the CDR3: TGCAGCGCCGGACGGGAGGAGACCCAGTACTTC. Translation gives CSAGREETQYF. The J gene is TRBJ2-5, the V gene TRBV29-1; possible D gene TRBD2, 6 bases. This CDR3 has 11 residues. Germline CDR1 SQVTM, CDR2 ANQGSEA. The V end was cut by 7 bases, the J end by 5 bases, with 11 bases between.

This clonotype came up many times. The chain links TRBV12-3 or TRBV12-4 to TRBJ1-4; D perhaps matches TRBD1 (6 bases). Trimming stripped 1 base from V and 7 bases from J, with 13 bases between. The CDR3 extends over 15 amino acids. This CDR3 is CASSLGGARTEKLFF. The CDR3 nucleotides read TGTGCCAGCAGTTTAGGGGGGGCGCGGACTGAAAAACTGTTTTTT.

The rearrangement links TRBV27 to TRBJ1-1, with 9 bases aligning to TRBD1. V shed 7 bases, J shed 5 bases, and the junction held 8 bases outside the gene matches. This CDR3 region has 14 residues. CDR1 and CDR2 from the germline V gene are MNHEY and SMNVEV (reference sequence). As DNA, the CDR3 is TGTGCCAGCAAGGGACAGGGTAGAAGGACTGAAGCTTTCTTT. As protein: CASKGQGRRTEAFF.

The rearrangement joins TRBV27 to TRBJ1-2; TRBD1 matches at 8 bases. CDR1 and CDR2 (germline): MNHEY, SMNVEV (reference sequence). The ends lost 2 bases at V and 8 bases at J; junction bases unmatched: 4. The CDR3 is made up of 13 amino acids. CDR3: CASSLRQGRGYTF. CDR3 nucleotides: TGTGCCAGCAGTTTACGACAGGGGAGAGGCTACACCTTC.

There are a few counts of this clonotype. The chain employs TRBV7-9 and TRBJ2-7; 7 positions agree with TRBD2. V gave up 3 bases and J gave up 6 bases; unmatched junction bases: 8. In germline, CDR1 is SEHNR, CDR2 FQNEAQ (reference sequence). The CDR3 spans 14 residues. CDR3 in DNA: TGTGCCAGCAGCTTCATGGCGGGAGAAGGCGAGCAGTACTTC. Its translation: CASSFMAGEGEQYF. The full variable domain, in which reference TRBV7-9 and TRBJ2-7 provide the parts outside the CDR3, is DTGVSQNPRHKITKRGQNVTFRCDPISEHNRLYWYRQTLGQGPEFLTYFQNEAQLEKSRLLSDRFSAERPKGSFSTLEIQRTEQGDSAMYLCASSFMAGEGEQYFGPGTRLTVT.

This clonotype showed up many times. The chain recombines TRBV10-3 with TRBJ2-1; TRBD2 might be the D (6 bases). The germline V gene encodes CDR1 ENHRY and CDR2 SYGVKD. V was shortened by 0 bases and J by 2 bases, with 8 bases between the two germline ends. The CDR3 length is 15 residues. CDR3 coding DNA: TGTGCCATCAGTGAGTCGAAGCGGGCCTACAATGAGCAGTTCTTC. The encoded protein is CAISESKRAYNEQFF.